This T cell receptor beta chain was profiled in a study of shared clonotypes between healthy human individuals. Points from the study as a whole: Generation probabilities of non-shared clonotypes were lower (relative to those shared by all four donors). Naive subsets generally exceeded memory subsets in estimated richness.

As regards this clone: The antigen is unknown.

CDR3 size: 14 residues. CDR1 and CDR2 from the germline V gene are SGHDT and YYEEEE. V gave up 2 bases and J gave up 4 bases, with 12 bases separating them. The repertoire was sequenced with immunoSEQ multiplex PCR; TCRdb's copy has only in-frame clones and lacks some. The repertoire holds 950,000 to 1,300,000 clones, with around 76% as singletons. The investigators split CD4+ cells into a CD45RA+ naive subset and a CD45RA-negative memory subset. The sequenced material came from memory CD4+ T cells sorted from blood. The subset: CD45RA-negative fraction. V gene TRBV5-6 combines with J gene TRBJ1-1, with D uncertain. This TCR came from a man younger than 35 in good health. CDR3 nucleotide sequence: TGTGCCAGCAGCTTAGTAGGGAAGATCACTGAAGCTTTCTTT. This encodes CASSLVGKITEAFF.